These T cell receptor beta chains were read from a single sample in a study of blood T cell repertoires in COVID-19. Only in-frame clones appear in the TCRdb table, and some are missing; sequencing was by immunoSEQ multiplex PCR. Altogether some 190,000 clones are present, approximately 90% being singletons, with the ten largest covering 5% to 7.5%. The sample consisted of peripheral blood. These receptor sequences come from a woman in her 40s who had recovered from COVID-19. CDR3s include the opening cysteine and the closing phenylalanine or tryptophan. Each record gives: D gene, clone size, J gene, V gene, CDR3 protein, CDR3 DNA. D genes are given only for firm matches. Clone size is given for some rows only: seen once, a few or many times, or a class if the clone is expanded.

D: .
size: .
J: TRBJ1-3
V: TRBV21-1
CDR3: CASSIPPHRPDVLLSGNTIYF
DNA: TGTGCCAGCAGCATACCCCCCCACAGGCCAGACGTTCTCCTCTCTGGAAACACCATATATTTT

D: TRBD1
size: .
J: TRBJ1-2
V: TRBV4-1
CDR3: CASSQDPDRGEYGYTF
DNA: TGCGCCAGCAGCCAAGATCCGGACAGGGGAGAGTATGGCTACACCTTC

D: TRBD1
size: .
J: TRBJ2-7
V: TRBV28
CDR3: CASSPPAGTGFYEQYF
DNA: TGTGCCAGCAGTCCGCCGGCCGGGACAGGGTTCTACGAGCAGTACTTC

D: TRBD1
size: .
J: TRBJ1-5
V: TRBV15
CDR3: CATSRWTGPYSNQPQHF
DNA: TGTGCCACCAGCAGATGGACAGGCCCATATAGCAATCAGCCCCAGCATTTT

D: TRBD1
size: .
J: TRBJ2-2
V: TRBV4-3
CDR3: CASRQDRAYGELFF
DNA: TGCGCCAGCAGACAGGACAGGGCGTACGGGGAGCTGTTTTTT

D: TRBD2
size: .
J: TRBJ2-1
V: TRBV3-1/TRBV3-2
CDR3: CASSQGFRAGINEQFF
DNA: TGTGCCAGCAGCCAAGGATTTAGAGCGGGAATCAATGAGCAGTTCTTC

D: .
size: .
J: TRBJ2-7
V: TRBV11-2
CDR3: CASSLGGGASYEQYF
DNA: TGTGCCAGCAGCTTAGGAGGCGGGGCCTCCTACGAGCAGTACTTC

D: TRBD1
size: once
J: TRBJ2-3
V: TRBV24-1
CDR3: CATMGQPTDTQYF
DNA: TGTGCCACCATGGGACAGCCAACAGATACGCAGTATTTT

D: .
size: .
J: TRBJ2-1
V: TRBV27
CDR3: CASSFSLAYNEQFF
DNA: TGTGCCAGCAGTTTTAGCCTAGCCTACAATGAGCAGTTCTTC

D: .
size: .
J: TRBJ1-2
V: TRBV7-9
CDR3: CASSSMGTGTRGYGYTF
DNA: TGTGCCAGCAGCTCGATGGGTACAGGGACCCGGGGCTATGGCTACACCTTC

D: .
size: .
J: TRBJ1-2
V: TRBV6-2/TRBV6-3
CDR3: CASSYPMDSRYTF
DNA: TGTGCCAGCAGTTACCCAATGGACAGTCGCTACACCTTC

D: .
size: .
J: TRBJ2-7
V: TRBV28
CDR3: CASSYRSYEQYF
DNA: TGTGCCAGCAGTTACCGCAGCTACGAGCAGTACTTC

D: .
size: .
J: TRBJ1-2
V: TRBV19
CDR3: CASSDTPRTVRGYGYTF
DNA: TGTGCCAGTAGTGACACACCAAGGACGGTCCGGGGCTATGGCTACACCTTC

D: TRBD2
size: once
J: TRBJ2-3
V: TRBV7-9
CDR3: CASSPRLAGGSTDTQYF
DNA: TGTGCCAGCAGCCCTCGACTAGCGGGGGGTAGCACAGATACGCAGTATTTT

D: .
size: .
J: TRBJ2-3
V: TRBV19
CDR3: CASNEVLSDTQYF
DNA: TGTGCCAGTAATGAGGTCCTTAGTGATACGCAGTATTTT

D: TRBD1
size: .
J: TRBJ1-2
V: TRBV5-1
CDR3: CASSGDRGLGGYTF
DNA: TGCGCCAGCAGTGGCGACAGGGGGCTTGGGGGCTACACCTTC

D: .
size: .
J: TRBJ2-7
V: TRBV5-1
CDR3: CASSSDGTSFGYEQYF
DNA: TGCGCCAGCAGCTCAGATGGGACTTCTTTTGGGTACGAGCAGTACTTC

D: TRBD1
size: .
J: TRBJ2-1
V: TRBV6-6
CDR3: CASSGGTGGNEQFF
DNA: TGTGCCAGCAGTGGTGGGACAGGGGGCAATGAGCAGTTCTTC

D: .
size: .
J: TRBJ2-5
V: TRBV20-1
CDR3: CSASGAGTQYF
DNA: TGCAGTGCTAGCGGCGCAGGGACCCAGTACTTC

D: .
size: .
J: TRBJ2-7
V: TRBV11-2
CDR3: CASSRDLSSYEQYF
DNA: TGTGCCAGCAGCCGGGACTTGAGCTCCTACGAGCAGTACTTC

D: TRBD1
size: .
J: TRBJ1-1
V: TRBV6-4
CDR3: CASSGGTGRAAFF
DNA: TGTGCCAGCAGTGGGGGGACAGGGCGAGCAGCTTTCTTT

D: TRBD1
size: once
J: TRBJ1-2
V: TRBV10-3
CDR3: CAITPGQGAHGYTF
DNA: TGTGCCATCACCCCGGGACAGGGGGCGCATGGCTACACCTTC

D: TRBD2
size: .
J: TRBJ2-2
V: TRBV4-2
CDR3: CASSHLAGTGELFF
DNA: TGTGCCAGCAGCCATTTAGCGGGAACCGGGGAGCTGTTTTTT

D: .
size: .
J: TRBJ1-1
V: TRBV30
CDR3: CAWSVRVRYTEAFF
DNA: TGTGCCTGGAGTGTACGGGTACGATACACTGAAGCTTTCTTT

D: TRBD1
size: .
J: TRBJ1-1
V: TRBV29-1
CDR3: CSVERTGTRYTEAFF
DNA: TGCAGCGTTGAGAGGACAGGGACGCGGTACACTGAAGCTTTCTTT

D: TRBD1
size: .
J: TRBJ1-4
V: TRBV4-3
CDR3: CASSQRSGTANEKLFF
DNA: TGCGCCAGCAGCCAACGCTCCGGGACAGCTAATGAAAAACTGTTTTTT

D: TRBD1
size: .
J: TRBJ2-7
V: TRBV6-5
CDR3: CASSLLTGESYEQYF
DNA: TGTGCCAGCAGTTTGTTGACAGGGGAATCCTACGAGCAGTACTTC

D: TRBD2
size: .
J: TRBJ2-5
V: TRBV19
CDR3: CASSPRTSGSPGSTQYF
DNA: TGTGCCAGTAGTCCCAGGACTAGCGGGAGCCCCGGGTCGACCCAGTACTTC

D: .
size: .
J: TRBJ2-4
V: TRBV3-1/TRBV3-2
CDR3: CASSQVGGAGIQYF
DNA: TGTGCCAGCAGCCAAGTGGGGGGGGCTGGCATTCAGTACTTC

D: TRBD1
size: .
J: TRBJ2-5
V: TRBV3-1/TRBV3-2
CDR3: CASSPTGEVETQYF
DNA: TGTGCCAGCAGCCCGACAGGGGAGGTGGAGACCCAGTACTTC

D: TRBD2
size: many
J: TRBJ2-2
V: TRBV7-9
CDR3: CASSWAGVSGELFF
DNA: TGTGCCAGCAGCTGGGCGGGAGTCTCCGGGGAGCTGTTTTTT

D: .
size: .
J: TRBJ2-7
V: TRBV27
CDR3: CASSPPGLPSEQYF
DNA: TGTGCCAGCAGTCCCCCGGGACTTCCTTCCGAGCAGTACTTC

D: .
size: .
J: TRBJ1-2
V: TRBV2
CDR3: CASRIDSNYGYTF
DNA: TGTGCCAGCAGAATCGACTCAAACTATGGCTACACCTTC

D: .
size: .
J: TRBJ2-3
V: TRBV5-6
CDR3: CASSPTLELTDTQYF
DNA: TGTGCCAGCAGCCCCACCCTAGAACTCACAGATACGCAGTATTTT

D: .
size: once
J: TRBJ2-3
V: TRBV12-1
CDR3: CASSKVPDRDGDTQYF
DNA: TGTGCCAGCAGCAAGGTTCCCGACAGGGACGGAGATACGCAGTATTTT

D: .
size: .
J: TRBJ1-2
V: TRBV13
CDR3: CASSFEPRDPDGYTF
DNA: TGTGCCAGCAGCTTCGAACCCAGGGATCCGGATGGCTACACCTTC

D: .
size: .
J: TRBJ1-1
V: TRBV9
CDR3: CASSVGTRGSWNTEAFF
DNA: TGTGCCAGCAGCGTAGGAACACGGGGATCGTGGAACACTGAAGCTTTCTTT

D: .
size: .
J: TRBJ2-3
V: TRBV15
CDR3: CATSRTDSTDTQYF
DNA: TGTGCCACCAGCAGAACAGACAGCACAGATACGCAGTATTTT

D: .
size: .
J: TRBJ2-6
V: TRBV19
CDR3: CASRPGRDGASGANVLTF
DNA: TGTGCCAGTAGGCCCGGGCGGGACGGAGCCTCTGGGGCCAACGTCCTGACTTTC

D: TRBD1
size: .
J: TRBJ1-2
V: TRBV19
CDR3: CASSINRGSGGYTF
DNA: TGTGCCAGTAGTATAAACAGGGGATCGGGCGGCTACACCTTC

D: TRBD1
size: .
J: TRBJ2-5
V: TRBV5-6
CDR3: CASSPAGTGGLETQYF
DNA: TGTGCCAGCAGCCCGGCCGGGACAGGGGGGTTAGAGACCCAGTACTTC

D: TRBD1
size: .
J: TRBJ1-1
V: TRBV29-1
CDR3: CSVAGTGLGAFF
DNA: TGCAGCGTTGCCGGGACAGGCCTAGGGGCTTTCTTT

D: .
size: once
J: TRBJ2-2
V: TRBV19
CDR3: CASTHGRVGTGELFF
DNA: TGTGCCAGTACCCACGGCAGGGTAGGCACCGGGGAGCTGTTTTTT

D: .
size: .
J: TRBJ2-3
V: TRBV6-5
CDR3: CASTATGGRVDTQYF
DNA: TGTGCCAGCACCGCTACCGGGGGGCGAGTGGATACGCAGTATTTT

D: .
size: few
J: TRBJ1-1
V: TRBV18
CDR3: CASSPSRLNPEAFF
DNA: TGTGCCAGCTCGCCGAGCAGGCTAAACCCTGAAGCTTTCTTT

D: TRBD1
size: once
J: TRBJ1-1
V: TRBV30
CDR3: CAWRGQGFSSAFF
DNA: TGTGCCTGGAGGGGACAGGGTTTCTCGTCAGCTTTCTTT